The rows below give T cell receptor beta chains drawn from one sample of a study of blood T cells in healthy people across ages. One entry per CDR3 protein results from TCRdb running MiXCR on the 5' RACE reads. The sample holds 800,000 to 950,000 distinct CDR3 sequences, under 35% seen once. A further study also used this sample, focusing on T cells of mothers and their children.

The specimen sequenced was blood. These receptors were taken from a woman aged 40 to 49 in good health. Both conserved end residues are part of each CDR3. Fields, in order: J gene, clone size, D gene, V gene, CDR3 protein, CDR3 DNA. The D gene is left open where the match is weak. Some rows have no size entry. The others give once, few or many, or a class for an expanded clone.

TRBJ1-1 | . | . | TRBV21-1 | CASSKDGGGCKNTEAFF | TGTGCCAGCAGCAAAGATGGGGGGGGCTGTAAGAACACTGAAGCTTTCTTT
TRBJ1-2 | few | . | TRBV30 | CAWSGNGGGSKGYTF | TGTGCCTGGAGCGGAAACGGGGGGGGTAGCAAAGGCTACACCTTC
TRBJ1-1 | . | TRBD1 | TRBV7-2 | CASSWGTGGTEAFF | TGTGCCAGCAGCTGGGGGACAGGGGGCACTGAAGCTTTCTTT
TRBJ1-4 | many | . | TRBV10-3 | CAIRDGATNEKLFF | TGTGCCATCAGGGACGGAGCAACTAATGAAAAACTGTTTTTT
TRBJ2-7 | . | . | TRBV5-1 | CASSLRPDASYEQYF | TGCGCCAGCAGCTTACGACCGGACGCGTCCTACGAGCAGTACTTC
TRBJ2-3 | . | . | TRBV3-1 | CASRQGGHFTDTQYF | TGTGCCAGCAGGCAAGGGGGACACTTCACAGATACGCAGTATTTT
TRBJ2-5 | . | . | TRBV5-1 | CASSLSGLTQETQYF | TGCGCCAGCAGCCTTAGCGGCTTGACTCAAGAGACCCAGTACTTC
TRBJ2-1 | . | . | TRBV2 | CASSPDSVNEQFF | TGTGCCAGCAGCCCCGACAGTGTCAATGAGCAGTTCTTC
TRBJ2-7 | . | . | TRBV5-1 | CASSSGVLSYEQYF | TGCGCCAGCAGCTCCGGGGTACTGTCCTACGAGCAGTACTTC
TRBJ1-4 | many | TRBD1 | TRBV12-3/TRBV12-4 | CASSPKTGPIEKLFF | TGTGCCAGCAGCCCTAAGACAGGGCCGATCGAAAAACTGTTTTTT
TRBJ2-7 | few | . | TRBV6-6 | CASSPDRDYNEQYF | TGTGCCAGCAGCCCCGACAGGGACTACAATGAGCAGTACTTC
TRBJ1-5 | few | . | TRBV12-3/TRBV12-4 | CANSPGLNQPQHF | TGTGCCAACAGTCCGGGACTCAATCAGCCCCAGCATTTT
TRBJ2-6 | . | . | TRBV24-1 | CATSDPLLSGANVLTF | TGTGCCACCAGTGATCCCCTATTGTCTGGGGCCAACGTCCTGACTTTC
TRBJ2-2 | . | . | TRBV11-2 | CASSLNPGTANTRELFF | TGTGCCAGCAGCCTCAATCCCGGGACGGCGAACACCAGGGAGCTGTTTTTT
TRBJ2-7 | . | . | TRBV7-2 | CAISGQNSYEQYF | TGTGCCATTTCCGGACAGAACTCCTACGAGCAGTACTTC
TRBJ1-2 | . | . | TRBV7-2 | CASSLFDISNYGYTF | TGTGCCAGCAGCCTGTTCGACATTTCTAACTATGGCTACACCTTC
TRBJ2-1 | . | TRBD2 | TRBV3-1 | CANSQEGLAGGSYNEQFF | TGTGCCAACAGCCAAGAGGGACTAGCGGGGGGCTCCTACAATGAGCAGTTCTTC
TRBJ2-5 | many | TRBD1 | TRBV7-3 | CASSLDRGQETQYF | TGTGCCAGCAGCTTGGACAGGGGCCAAGAGACCCAGTACTTC
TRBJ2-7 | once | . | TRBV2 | CASSDPAGGREQYF | TGTGCCAGCAGTGACCCCGCGGGCGGGCGCGAGCAGTACTTC
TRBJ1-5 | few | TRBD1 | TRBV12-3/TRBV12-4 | CASSPDRGSSNQPQHF | TGTGCCAGCAGTCCAGACAGGGGGAGTAGCAATCAGCCCCAGCATTTT
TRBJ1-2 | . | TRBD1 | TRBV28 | CASRSPGQGEFYGYTF | TGTGCCAGCAGATCACCGGGACAGGGAGAGTTCTATGGCTACACCTTC
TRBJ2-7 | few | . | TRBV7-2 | CATSDRGSSYNEQYF | TGTGCCACCTCGGATCGGGGCTCCTCCTACAATGAGCAGTACTTC
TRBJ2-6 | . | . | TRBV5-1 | CASSWTQVGTGANVLTF | TGCGCCAGCAGCTGGACTCAGGTCGGGACTGGGGCCAACGTCCTGACTTTC
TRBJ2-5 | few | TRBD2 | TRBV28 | CASSLALAGGLETQYF | TGTGCCAGCAGTTTGGCCCTAGCGGGGGGGCTAGAGACCCAGTACTTC
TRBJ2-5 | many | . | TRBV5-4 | CASSLGIGNQETQYF | TGTGCCAGCAGCTTGGGTATCGGTAACCAAGAGACCCAGTACTTC
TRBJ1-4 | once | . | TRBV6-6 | CASSYIAEKLFF | TGTGCCAGCAGTTATATTGCGGAAAAACTGTTTTTT
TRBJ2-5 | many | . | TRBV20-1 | CSARRLGEETQYF | TGCAGTGCCCGCCGACTGGGAGAAGAGACCCAGTACTTC
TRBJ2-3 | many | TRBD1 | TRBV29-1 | CSVAPGQNTDTQYF | TGCAGCGTTGCTCCGGGACAGAACACAGATACGCAGTATTTT
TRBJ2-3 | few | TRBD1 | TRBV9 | CASSVHFEDRGTDTQYF | TGTGCCAGCAGTGTTCATTTTGAGGACAGGGGCACAGATACGCAGTATTTT
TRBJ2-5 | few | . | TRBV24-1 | CATSDFSAAGETQYF | TGTGCCACCAGTGATTTCAGCGCGGCGGGGGAGACCCAGTACTTC
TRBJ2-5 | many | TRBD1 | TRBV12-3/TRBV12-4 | CASSPGTARETQYF | TGTGCCAGCAGTCCCGGGACAGCGAGGGAGACCCAGTACTTC
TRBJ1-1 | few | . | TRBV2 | CASSGGMNTEAFF | TGTGCCAGTAGTGGGGGTATGAACACTGAAGCTTTCTTT
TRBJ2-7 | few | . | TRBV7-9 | CASSLQGPEQYF | TGTGCCAGCAGCTTACAGGGTCCCGAGCAGTACTTC
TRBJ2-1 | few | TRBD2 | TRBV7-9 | CASSLPGRGAYNEQFF | TGTGCCAGCAGCTTACCCGGACGGGGGGCCTACAATGAGCAGTTCTTC
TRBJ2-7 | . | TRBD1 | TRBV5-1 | CASSFRDRGLSEQYF | TGCGCCAGCAGCTTCCGGGACAGGGGTCTCTCCGAGCAGTACTTC
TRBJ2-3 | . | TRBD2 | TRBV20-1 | CSARDHFSSGHTDTQYF | TGCAGTGCTAGAGATCATTTCTCTAGCGGACACACAGATACGCAGTATTTT
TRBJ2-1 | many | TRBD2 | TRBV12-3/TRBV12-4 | CATSGGAMDEQFF | TGTGCCACAAGCGGGGGGGCTATGGATGAGCAGTTCTTC
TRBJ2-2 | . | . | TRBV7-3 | CASSLSDGELFF | TGTGCCAGCAGCCTATCGGACGGGGAGCTGTTTTTT
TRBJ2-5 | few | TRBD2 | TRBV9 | CASSVAGGMETQYF | TGTGCCAGCAGCGTAGCGGGGGGGATGGAGACCCAGTACTTC
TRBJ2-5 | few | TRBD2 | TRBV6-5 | CASSYGKAGGRETQYF | TGTGCCAGCAGTTACGGGAAAGCGGGGGGGAGAGAGACCCAGTACTTC
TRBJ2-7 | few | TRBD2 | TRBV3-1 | CASSQDHRLAGAEQYF | TGTGCCAGCAGCCAAGATCATAGACTAGCGGGGGCCGAGCAGTACTTC